These 32 T cell receptor beta chains share one sample of origin, sequenced in a study of CD8+ T cells in alopecia areata. RNA extraction was followed by reverse transcription into cDNA, which acted as the sequencing template. Clones were sequenced by immunoSEQ multiplex PCR, and TCRdb holds only the in-frame ones, with some missing. The table has about 190,000 clones, 60% seen once. Treatment meaning: oral pan-JAK inhibitor, 5-10 mg twice daily. The sample consisted of CD4+ T cells sorted from blood, taken at week 24, from a patient treated with tofacitinib. These receptors all stem from a human donor with alopecia areata.

This clone was seen a single time. The rearrangement joins TRBV30 to TRBJ1-1, with 9 positions matching TRBD1. The CDR3 is made up of 15 amino acids. Trimming cost V 3 bases and J 5 bases; bases outside gene matches: 10. Germline assignment: CDR1 GTSNPN and CDR2 SVGIG (reference sequence). The CDR3 sequence is CAWRAGTGFRTEAFF. CDR3 nucleotides: TGTGCCTGGAGGGCCGGGACAGGGTTTAGGACTGAAGCTTTCTTT.

Only a few counts were recorded for this clone. The genes are TRBV29-1 and TRBJ1-2, with 8 bases matching TRBD1. J lost 5 bases, V lost 5 bases, and 10 bases had no gene match. This CDR3 has 14 amino acids. Per the germline V gene, CDR1 is SQVTM and CDR2 is ANQGSEA. The CDR3 loop is CSVSLQGERYGYTF. As DNA, the CDR3 is TGCAGCGTTTCCCTACAGGGGGAAAGGTATGGCTACACCTTC. Variable domain in full (rest from reference TRBV29-1 and TRBJ1-2): SAVISQKPSRDICQRGTSLTIQCQVDSQVTMMFWYRQQPGQSLTLIATANQGSEATYESGFVIDKFPISRPNLTFSTLTVSNMSPEDSSIYLCSVSLQGERYGYTFGSGTRLTVV.

J is TRBJ2-7 and V is TRBV4-1, with 7 bases identical to TRBD1. The CDR3 length is 13 residues. The V gene end was trimmed by 4 bases and the J gene end by 6 bases; junction bases not matched to a gene: 6. Germline assignment: CDR1 MGHRA and CDR2 YSYEKL. The CDR3 DNA is TGCGCCAGCAGCCCCAGGGGGTTGCCCGAGCAGTACTTC. Translated: CASSPRGLPEQYF.

This chain joins TRBV29-1 and TRBJ1-4, with D perhaps matching TRBD1 (5 bases). V shed 4 bases and J shed 9 bases, with 12 bases lying between them. CDR1 SQVTM and CDR2 ANQGSEA come from the germline V gene. The CDR3 is 12 amino acids. The DNA for the CDR3 is TGCAGCGTTGCCGGGTTGGGACAAAAACTGTTTTTT. As protein: CSVAGLGQKLFF.

This chain uses TRBV30 with TRBJ2-3, with D perhaps matching TRBD2 (6 bases). This CDR3 comprises 14 residues. V was trimmed by 2 bases and J by 1 base, leaving 10 bases between them. Germline assignment: CDR1 GTSNPN and CDR2 SVGIG (reference sequence). CDR3: CAWSRVAGTDTQYF. The CDR3 DNA follows: TGTGCCTGGAGTAGGGTAGCGGGCACAGATACGCAGTATTTT. Full variable domain (rest looked up from reference TRBV30 and TRBJ2-3): SQTIHQWPATLVQPVGSPLSLECTVEGTSNPNLYWYRQAAGRGLQLLFYSVGIGQISSEVPQNLSASRPQDRQFILSSKKLLLSDSGFYLCAWSRVAGTDTQYFGPGTRLTVL.

The V and J genes are TRBV13 and TRBJ2-5; 9 nucleotides align to TRBD2. Germline CDR1 PRHDT, CDR2 FYEKMQ (reference sequence). The CDR3 length is 13 residues. The V and J ends lost 5 bases and 6 bases, in that order; junction bases with no gene match: 4. CDR3 sequence reads: CASSLSGGKTQYF. CDR3 DNA: TGTGCCAGCAGCCTTAGCGGGGGAAAGACCCAGTACTTC.

This clone was counted a few times. V usage is TRBV7-2 and J usage is TRBJ1-2; no definite D call. The CDR3 sequence is 13 residues long. V shed 1 base and J shed 5 bases, with 8 bases lying between them. Per the germline V gene, CDR1 is SGHTA and CDR2 is FQGNSA. The CDR3 DNA follows: TGTGCCAGCAGCTTAGAGTTGAGTTATGGCTACACCTTC. As protein: CASSLELSYGYTF.

The V call is TRBV2, the J call TRBJ1-5; 7 bases fit TRBD1. This CDR3 comprises 12 residues. J was trimmed by 6 bases and V by 9 bases; bases with no gene match: 5. Germline CDR1 is SNHLY and CDR2 is FYNNEI. The CDR3 bases are TGTGCCAGTGACAGGGAAGGTCAGCCCCAGCATTTT. This encodes CASDREGQPQHF.

V is TRBV15 and J is TRBJ2-6; D is ambiguous. V lost 1 base, J lost 0 bases, and 10 bases lay in between. Germline-derived CDR1 and CDR2 are LNHNV and YYDKDF (reference sequence). The CDR3 is 17 residues long. CDR3 region: CATSRVRLDSGANVLTF. The CDR3, as DNA: TGTGCCACCAGCAGAGTCCGACTGGACTCTGGGGCCAACGTCCTGACTTTC.

This sequence joins TRBV5-6 and TRBJ1-2; D not resolved. Germline values: CDR1 SGHDT, CDR2 YYEEEE. The CDR3 is 14 residues long. Trimming left V 1 base short and J 1 base short, with 8 bases between. CDR3 bases: TGTGCCAGCAGCTTGATAAGACTTAACTATGGCTACACCTTC. Amino acids: CASSLIRLNYGYTF.

The CDR3 nucleotides read TGTGCCACCAGCAGCCGCCAGTTTAGGCAGTACTTC. Translation: CATSSRQFRQYF. V and J are TRBV15 and TRBJ2-7; D call uncertain. Germline loops: CDR1 LNHNV, CDR2 YYDKDF (reference sequence). Trimming left V 3 bases short and J 9 bases short, with 12 bases between. There are 12 residues in the CDR3.

This CDR3 is CASSLGRRASYEQYF. The CDR3 bases are TGTGCCAGCAGCTTAGGAAGGCGAGCCTCCTACGAGCAGTACTTC. The chain uses TRBV13 and TRBJ2-7; D gene unclear. The CDR3 runs 15 residues. Germline loops: CDR1 PRHDT, CDR2 FYEKMQ (reference sequence). V was shortened by 0 bases and J by 0 bases, with 9 bases between the two germline ends. The whole variable domain, filled in from reference TRBV13 and TRBJ2-7, reads AAGVIQSPRHLIKEKRETATLKCYPIPRHDTVYWYQQGPGQDPQFLISFYEKMQSDKGSIPDRFSAQQFSDYHSELNMSSLELGDSALYFCASSLGRRASYEQYFGPGTRLTVT.

This clone occurred once. The junction departs from germline at one end; a sequencing error may be responsible. This chain connects TRBV9 to TRBJ1-2; D is unclear. Germline V lookup: CDR1 SGDLS, CDR2 YYNGEE. This CDR3 comprises 17 residues. The CDR3 loop reads CAGSPYHDSTTSYGYTF. CDR3 DNA sequence: TGTGCCGGCAGCCCCTATCACGACTCGACAACCTCCTATGGCTACACCTTC.

The table lists this clone with a few counts. The rearrangement uses TRBV2 and TRBJ2-3; the D gene is possibly TRBD1 (6 bases). The CDR3 contains 15 residues. Germline-derived CDR1 and CDR2 are SNHLY and FYNNEI. V gave up 3 bases and J gave up 0 bases, with 10 bases separating them. The CDR3 DNA follows: TGTGCCAGCAGTGATGGGGGCAGAAGCACAGATACGCAGTATTTT. Its translation is CASSDGGRSTDTQYF.

The rearrangement links TRBV4-3 to TRBJ2-1; the D call may be TRBD1 or TRBD2 (5 bases each). Trimming removed 0 bases from V and 5 bases from J, with 11 bases in between. Germline CDR1 is LGHNA and CDR2 is YSLEER. This CDR3 region has 15 residues. CDR3 nucleotides: TGCGCCAGCAGCCAAGAGCGAGGGGCAAACAATGAGCAGTTCTTC. This gives the protein CASSQERGANNEQFF.

The CDR3: CASRTGHREAFF. Here the CDR3 DNA reads TGTGCCAGCAGGACCGGACACAGGGAAGCTTTCTTT. The chain couples TRBV25-1 to TRBJ1-1; D might be TRBD1 (5 bases). The CDR3 extends over 12 amino acids. V gave up 6 bases and J gave up 8 bases, with 13 bases separating them. Germline values: CDR1 MGHDK, CDR2 SYGVNS.

The chain's CDR3 is CAITGGDTEAFF. The DNA for the CDR3 is TGTGCCATCACGGGGGGAGACACTGAAGCTTTCTTT. The genes are TRBV10-3 and TRBJ1-1, with D perhaps matching TRBD1 (5 bases). Germline V CDR1 and CDR2: ENHRY, SYGVKD. This CDR3 spans 12 amino acids. V dropped 7 bases and J dropped 3 bases, with 9 bases sitting between them.

The chain employs TRBV25-1 and TRBJ2-3; 7 bases line up with TRBD2. The V gene end was trimmed by 2 bases and the J gene end by 5 bases; junction bases not matched to a gene: 10. The CDR3 is made up of 16 amino acids. The germline V gene has CDR1 MGHDK and CDR2 SYGVNS. DNA of the CDR3: TGTGCCAGCAGTGAAACGGGACTACGGGTCGGAGATACGCAGTATTTT. Amino acids: CASSETGLRVGDTQYF.

This chain uses TRBV6-1 with TRBJ1-5; tentative D call: TRBD1 (6 bases). The V gene's germline CDR1 is MNHNS and CDR2 SASEGT. CDR3 length: 12 residues. V lost 8 bases to trimming and J lost 7 bases, with 12 bases between them. CDR3 coding DNA: TGTGCCAGCCCTAGGGGGAAACAGCCCCAGCATTTT. It translates to CASPRGKQPQHF.

The V and J genes are TRBV14 and TRBJ2-1; a weak D match, TRBD1 (5 bases). Germline-derived CDR1 and CDR2 are SGHDN and FVKESK. The CDR3 runs to 14 residues. The V end lost 1 base, the J end lost 7 bases, and 11 bases lay between the germline ends. The CDR3: CASSQGVGVNEQFF. As DNA, the CDR3 is TGTGCCAGCAGCCAAGGGGTAGGGGTGAATGAGCAGTTCTTC.

V gene TRBV30 combines with J gene TRBJ1-5; D not certain. The CDR3 spans 12 residues. Trimming shortened V by 3 bases and J by 9 bases, and 12 bases separated the two germline ends. Germline V lookup: CDR1 GTSNPN, CDR2 SVGIG (reference sequence). CDR3 sequence (DNA): TGTGCCTGGAGAGGAGGTGGTGGGCCCCAGCATTTT. Translating gives CAWRGGGGPQHF.

The chain joins TRBV6-1 to TRBJ2-3, with D maybe TRBD1 (6 bases). Per the germline V gene, CDR1 is MNHNS and CDR2 is SASEGT. The V end was cut by 10 bases, the J end by 1 base, with 18 bases between. The CDR3 has 15 residues. The CDR3 DNA is TGTGCCACCGCACATAAACAGGGTGGCACAGATACGCAGTATTTT. As protein: CATAHKQGGTDTQYF.

J is TRBJ2-3 and V is TRBV29-1; 7 nucleotides agree with TRBD2. The germline gives CDR1 SQVTM, CDR2 ANQGSEA. This CDR3 has 14 amino acids. The V and J ends lost 3 bases and 5 bases, in that order; junction bases with no gene match: 8. The chain's CDR3 is CSVDAGVQLDTQYF. CDR3 nucleotide sequence: TGCAGCGTTGATGCGGGGGTTCAATTAGATACGCAGTATTTT.

V is TRBV18 and J is TRBJ1-6; 9 nucleotides agree with TRBD1. This CDR3 region has 16 residues. CDR1 is KGHSH and CDR2 is LQKENI in the germline V gene. The J segment lost 8 bases and the V segment lost 2 bases, leaving 7 bases of the junction unmatched. The CDR3 spells CASSPGKDRGHSPLHF. The CDR3 DNA is TGTGCCAGCTCACCAGGGAAGGACAGGGGCCATTCACCCCTCCACTTT. The complete variable domain, with remaining parts taken from reference TRBV18 and TRBJ1-6, reads NAGVMQNPRHLVRRRGQEARLRCSPMKGHSHVYWYRQLPEEGLKFMVYLQKENIIDESGMPKERFSAEFPKEGPSILRIQQVVRGDSAAYFCASSPGKDRGHSPLHFGNGTRLTVT.

This clone was counted once. V is TRBV19 and J is TRBJ1-4; 8 positions agree with TRBD1. Unmatched junction bases numbered 5, after V lost 5 bases and J lost 3 bases. The CDR3 spans 15 residues. CDR1 is LNHDA, CDR2 SQIVND, per germline (reference sequence). The CDR3 reads CASSPTGGANEKLFF. In DNA form, the CDR3 reads TGTGCCAGTAGTCCTACAGGGGGAGCTAATGAAAAACTGTTTTTT.

The J gene is TRBJ2-3, the V gene TRBV10-3, with a tentative D call TRBD2 (5 bases). V was shortened by 8 bases and J by 2 bases, with 11 bases between the two germline ends. This CDR3 is 13 amino acids long. The germline CDR1 and CDR2 sequences are ENHRY and SYGVKD. The CDR3 DNA reads as TGTGCCATCGGTGCGACTACCACAGATACGCAGTATTTT. Its translation: CAIGATTTDTQYF.

The CDR3 reads CASLDRGTTDEQYF. In DNA, the CDR3 is TGCGCCAGCTTAGACCGGGGGACAACAGACGAGCAGTACTTC. V and J are TRBV10-2 and TRBJ2-7, with D perhaps given as TRBD1 or TRBD2 (6 bases each). The germline V gene has CDR1 WSHSY and CDR2 SAAADI. The CDR3 totals 14 residues. The ends were cut back, 8 bases at V and 5 bases at J, with 19 bases in the middle.

The V and J genes are TRBV30 and TRBJ1-6; D is ambiguous. The CDR3 has 16 residues. The V and J ends lost 2 bases and 0 bases respectively, with 11 bases between them. Germline V gives CDR1 GTSNPN, CDR2 SVGIG (reference sequence). CDR3 region: CAWSYWESSYNSPLHF. Here the CDR3 DNA reads TGTGCCTGGAGTTATTGGGAGAGCTCCTATAATTCACCCCTCCACTTT.

The chain couples TRBV5-6 to TRBJ1-2; perhaps TRBD1 as D (5 bases). The CDR3 sequence is 14 residues long. Trimming removed 0 bases from V and 4 bases from J, with 10 bases in between. Germline CDR1 SGHDT, CDR2 YYEEEE. CDR3 region: CASSLVRGGYGYTF. Written as DNA, the CDR3 is TGTGCCAGCAGCTTGGTGCGTGGGGGCTATGGCTACACCTTC.

The J gene is TRBJ1-5, the V gene TRBV18, with D perhaps matching TRBD1 (6 bases). Trimming pared 6 bases from V and 5 bases from J, leaving 17 bases between. This CDR3 comprises 15 residues. CDR1 is KGHSH and CDR2 is LQKENI in the germline V gene. CDR3: CASSRTAGADQPQHF. Here the CDR3 DNA reads TGTGCCAGCTCCAGGACGGCAGGGGCCGATCAGCCCCAGCATTTT.

CDR3 amino acids: CASSPGEGTNEQFF. CDR3 DNA sequence: TGCGCCAGCAGCCCCGGGGAGGGGACCAATGAGCAGTTCTTC. The genes are TRBV5-1 and TRBJ2-1; TRBD2 matches 7 bases. V lost 4 bases to trimming and J lost 6 bases; unmatched junction nucleotides: 7. Germline V CDR1 and CDR2: SGHRS, YFSETQ. The CDR3 consists of 14 residues. Full variable domain (rest looked up from reference TRBV5-1 and TRBJ2-1): KAGVTQTPRYLIKTRGQQVTLSCSPISGHRSVSWYQQTPGQGLQFLFEYFSETQRNKGNFPGRFSGRQFSNSRSEMNVSTLELGDSALYLCASSPGEGTNEQFFGPGTRLTVL.

This clone occurred once. The chain has TRBV7-2 and TRBJ2-1; the D is unclear. CDR3 length: 12 residues. Germline-derived CDR1 and CDR2 are SGHTA and FQGNSA. Between the trimmed V and J ends, which lost 4 bases and 6 bases, there was a span of 7 bases. CDR3 DNA sequence: TGTGCCAGCAGCTCTTTCCCCAATGAGCAGTTCTTC. Amino acids: CASSSFPNEQFF.